This section outlines one T cell receptor (beta chain) sequence together with its context. Its antigen is currently not known. No clone much larger than this one lies a single base away; base qualities are absent. Library creation used emulsion pairing. Unpaired genes were suppressed by a second nested PCR containing blocking oligos, after which a third nested PCR added Illumina adaptors and barcodes. Between roughly 5,000 and 270,000 T cells, along with C-region, Stepout and V-region primers, were included in each emulsion RT-PCR master mix. The Micellula Emulsion and Purification Kit was used to generate emulsions, and Qiagen OneStep RT-PCR reagents were used for RT-PCR. Pooled libraries were sequenced with paired-end 2 x 250 reads on an Illumina MiSeq. The paper's processing steps were these. Read pairs were joined in Galaxy and clipped at the engineered overlap into separate alpha and beta files; unclipped reads were discarded. Alpha-beta pairs were assigned using CompleteTCR, a MiTCR-based pipeline in which chains sharing read cluster identifiers are linked by an R script. TCR sequences that were observed only once, about 1-3.1% of the total, were removed as potential sequencing errors. The public reads were quality trimmed at Q25 with fastp and then assembled into clones with MiXCR by TCRdb, keeping productive beta chains. Every distinct CDR3 protein forms one entry, paired with its most common genes and DNA. Clone size and V and J calls follow TCRdb, not the original study. Counted in this sample were approximately 400 distinct CDR3 sequences; around 47% of them appeared once. The top ten clones comprise 91% of the sample.

This entry comes from a study of T cell repertoires in breast cancer (dated by TCRdb to the mid-2010s). Looking at the study overall: The study profiled tumors, lymph nodes and peripheral blood lymphocytes from breast cancer patients, plus peripheral blood from healthy control donors. Most of the roughly 19 patient tumors analyzed for shared TCRs were ER+/PR+. Controls included nine healthy donors of an age range similar to the patients. On average, around 530,000 sequences per sample and roughly 9.8 reads per input cell were obtained by sequencing. The study reasoned that TCRs shared between breast cancer patients would target shared antigens, given breast cancer's low mutational burden and rare common mutations. Tumors and tumor-involved lymph nodes were minced, digested with Liberase and DNase, and then passed through 70-um and 40-um filters. Tumor-free lymph nodes were processed without enzymatic digestion, and Ficoll was used to separate blood samples.

Between the V and J ends, shortened by 1 base and 4 bases respectively, the junction contains 13 bases. For CDR1 and CDR2, the germline V gene (reference sequence) lists LNHDA and SQIVND. The CDR3 starts with the cysteine, ends with the phenylalanine, and has 15 residues. Only the CDR3 DNA is retained, 45 bases long and in frame from the first base. Overall study results and their limits: TRBV7 predominated among shared TCRs, which may reflect tumor recognition or a mispriming bias from eight TRBV7 primers. About fourfold more TCRs were shared with matched tumor repertoires by tumor-involved sentinel lymph nodes than by tumor-free nodes (approximately 8% versus 2%). Genuine antitumor clones may have been missed because singleton TCRs were discarded and only part of each tumor was sampled. Shared TCRs were encoded by various nucleotide sequences, which suggests selection and expansion based on antigen. About 20 TCR pairs were shared across seven or more patient tumors and were rarely found in control blood, which suggests possible tumor specificity. Emulsion RT-PCR was considered qualitative rather than quantitative, since transcript abundance and primer differences skewed clone recovery.

To analyze paired alpha-beta TCRs of CD8+ T cells, the study used an expanded emulsion RT-PCR method with primers covering all TCR V genes. CD8+ T cells were isolated with a CD8 positive selection kit and incubated overnight in approximately 10 IU/mL IL-2 before emulsion RT-PCR. Sequencing was performed on CD8+ T cells. This chain joins TRBV19 to TRBJ1-2; the D gene cannot be named for sure. The receptor was isolated from a pool of human donors with breast cancer or a healthy control (not recorded which). The sequenced DNA: TGTGCCAGTAGTATAGGTCTGATTGGTGGCTATGGCTACACCTTC. Translation gives CASSIGLIGGYGYTF.